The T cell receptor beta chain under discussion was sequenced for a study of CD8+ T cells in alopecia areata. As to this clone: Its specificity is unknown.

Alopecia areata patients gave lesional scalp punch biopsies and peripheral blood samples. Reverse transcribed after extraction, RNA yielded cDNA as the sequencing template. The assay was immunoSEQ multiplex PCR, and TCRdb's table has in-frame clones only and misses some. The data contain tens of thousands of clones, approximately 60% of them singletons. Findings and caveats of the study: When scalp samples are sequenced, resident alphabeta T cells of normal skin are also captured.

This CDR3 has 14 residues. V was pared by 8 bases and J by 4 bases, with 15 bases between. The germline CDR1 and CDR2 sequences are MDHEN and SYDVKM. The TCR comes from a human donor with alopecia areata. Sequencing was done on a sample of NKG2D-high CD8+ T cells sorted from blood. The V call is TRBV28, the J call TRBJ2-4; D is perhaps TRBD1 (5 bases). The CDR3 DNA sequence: TGTGCCAGCGTTGGGCTCCCAGGGAAAAACATTCAGTACTTC. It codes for CASVGLPGKNIQYF. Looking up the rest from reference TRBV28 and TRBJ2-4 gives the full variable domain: DVKVTQSSRYLVKRTGEKVFLECVQDMDHENMFWYRQDPGLGLRLIYFSYDVKMKEKGDIPEGYSVSREKKERFSLILESASTNQTSMYLCASVGLPGKNIQYFGAGTRLSVL.